This T cell receptor beta chain was obtained from a study of T cells after yellow fever vaccination. This clonotype was counted only a few times. TCRdb analysed the 5' RACE reads with MiXCR anew, one entry per CDR3 protein. The table lists 70,000 or so distinct CDR3 sequences, about 7.7% of them singletons. V trimming: 2 bases; J trimming: 6 bases; junction bases outside the gene matches: 7. CDR3 length equals 15 residues. Germline CDR1 is SGHKS and CDR2 is YYEKEE (reference sequence). Material: CD8+ T cells sorted from PBMCs, obtained around 10 days after the first yellow fever vaccination. The sequence was collected from a man aged 18 to 29 who received the YFV17D yellow fever vaccine. The rearrangement joins TRBV5-5 to TRBJ2-1, with 8 bases identical to TRBD2. For the CDR3, the DNA is TGTGCCAGCAGCTTTTTCGGGGGGGCCTCCAATGAGCAGTTCTTC. This sequence encodes CASSFFGGASNEQFF. Looking up the rest from reference TRBV5-5 and TRBJ2-1 gives the full variable domain: DAGVTQSPTHLIKTRGQQVTLRCSPISGHKSVSWYQQVLGQGPQFIFQYYEKEERGRGNFPDRFSARQFPNYSSELNVNALLLGDSALYLCASSFFGGASNEQFFGPGTRLTVL.